The 27 T cell receptor beta chains given below trace back to one sample, sequenced in a study of cytomegalovirus exposure and HLA in healthy donors. Use of 60 Vbeta and 13 Jbeta primers characterized the PCR. Libraries were prepared by immunoSEQ multiplex PCR; TCRdb keeps only in-frame clonotypes and omits some of them. Its clone listing holds 150,000 to 200,000 clones. Specimen: PBMCs. Source of these receptors: a woman between 18 and 30 years old in good health and CMV-seropositive.

This chain links TRBV29-1 with TRBJ2-3; maybe TRBD1 (5 bases). The CDR3 runs to 12 residues. The V end was cut by 7 bases, the J end by 1 base, with 9 bases between. Germline-derived CDR1 and CDR2 are SQVTM and ANQGSEA. CDR3 loop: CSAGARTDTQYF. DNA of the CDR3: TGCAGCGCTGGGGCTCGCACAGATACGCAGTATTTT.

The genes are TRBV7-2 and TRBJ2-1, with 8 bases lining up with TRBD1. V trimming: 1 base; J trimming: 0 bases; junction bases outside the gene matches: 2. This CDR3 has 16 residues. Germline loops: CDR1 SGHTA, CDR2 FQGNSA. The CDR3 nucleotides read TGTGCCAGCAGCTTAGTCGGGACAGGCTCCTACAATGAGCAGTTCTTC. This codes for CASSLVGTGSYNEQFF.

The V call is TRBV4-2, the J call TRBJ2-7, with D perhaps TRBD1 (5 bases). The CDR3 totals 13 residues. The V and J ends lost 5 bases and 2 bases respectively, with 10 bases between them. Looked up from germline, CDR1 is LGHNA and CDR2 is YNFKEQ. CDR3 in DNA: TGTGCCAGCAGCGCCAGGGTAACCTACGAGCAGTACTTC. Translating it yields CASSARVTYEQYF.

The chain couples TRBV30 to TRBJ2-7; D gene ambiguous. Trimming took 0 bases from V and 3 from J, leaving 9 bases between them. Germline-derived CDR1 and CDR2 are GTSNPN and SVGIG (reference sequence). This CDR3 spans 13 amino acids. CDR3 protein: CAWSVSEVYEQYF. The DNA of the CDR3 is TGTGCCTGGAGTGTCTCAGAGGTCTACGAGCAGTACTTC.

This sequence joins TRBV27 and TRBJ2-6, with D possibly TRBD1 on 7 matching bases. Germline V gives CDR1 MNHEY, CDR2 SMNVEV (reference sequence). The CDR3 spans 22 residues. The germline V and J ends were trimmed by 2 bases and 0 bases, with 26 bases remaining between them. In DNA form, the CDR3 reads TGTGCCAGCAGTTTACTGGACAGGTTTTACGGAGGGACGTACTCTGGGGCCAACGTCCTGACTTTC. Protein product: CASSLLDRFYGGTYSGANVLTF.

This sequence joins TRBV7-9 and TRBJ1-1; D might be TRBD1 (5 bases). Trimming left V 5 bases short and J 5 bases short, with 9 bases between. This CDR3 region has 12 residues. The germline V gene encodes CDR1 SEHNR and CDR2 FQNEAQ (reference sequence). DNA of the CDR3: TGTGCCAGCAGCAGGGGTTTAACTGAAGCTTTCTTT. Translated: CASSRGLTEAFF.

This chain uses TRBV2 with TRBJ2-1; 7 bases are shared with TRBD2. The V gene end was trimmed by 7 bases and the J gene end by 3 bases; junction bases not matched to a gene: 3. Germline V gene data show CDR1 as SNHLY and CDR2 as FYNNEI. The CDR3 spans 13 residues. The CDR3 region is CASKRDSYNEQFF. CDR3 coding DNA: TGTGCCAGCAAGCGGGATAGCTACAATGAGCAGTTCTTC.

This rearrangement joins TRBV4-2 to TRBJ2-2; 12 bases line up with TRBD2. This CDR3 has 16 residues. With V trimmed by 1 base and J by 7 bases, 4 bases remained unmatched. Per germline, CDR1 LGHNA and CDR2 YNFKEQ. The DNA of the CDR3 is TGTGCCAGCAGCCAAGTAACTAGCGGGGGGCGCGGGGAGCTGTTTTTT. This codes for CASSQVTSGGRGELFF.

This chain links TRBV6-5 with TRBJ1-1, with TRBD1 matching over 7 bases. The CDR3 totals 16 residues. The germline CDR1 and CDR2 sequences are MNHEY and SVGAGI. V was clipped by 0 bases and J by 0 bases; unmatched bases: 4. CDR3 DNA: TGTGCCAGCAGTTACTCCAGGGGGGTGATGAACACTGAAGCTTTCTTT. Residues: CASSYSRGVMNTEAFF.

The chain has TRBV29-1 and TRBJ1-2, with D maybe TRBD1 (5 bases). This CDR3 spans 15 amino acids. CDR1 is SQVTM, CDR2 ANQGSEA, per germline. Deletions cut 0 bases from V and 1 base from J, with 12 bases between. The CDR3 is CSVEDGVGLNYGYTF. CDR3 nucleotide sequence: TGCAGCGTTGAAGATGGAGTGGGACTTAACTATGGCTACACCTTC. The full variable domain, completed using reference TRBV29-1 and TRBJ1-2, is SAVISQKPSRDICQRGTSLTIQCQVDSQVTMMFWYRQQPGQSLTLIATANQGSEATYESGFVIDKFPISRPNLTFSTLTVSNMSPEDSSIYLCSVEDGVGLNYGYTFGSGTRLTVV.

This sequence joins TRBV18 and TRBJ2-1, with D possibly being TRBD2 (6 bases). CDR3 length equals 14 residues. The germline V gene encodes CDR1 KGHSH and CDR2 LQKENI. V was pared by 6 bases and J by 5 bases, with 14 bases between. DNA for the CDR3: TGTGCCAGCTCGGGACTGCCCAATAACAATGAGCAGTTCTTC. This sequence encodes CASSGLPNNNEQFF.

V is TRBV19 and J is TRBJ2-3, with 9 bases aligning to TRBD2. The CDR3 totals 16 residues. Per the germline V gene, CDR1 is LNHDA and CDR2 is SQIVND (reference sequence). With V trimmed by 1 base and J by 2 bases, 4 bases remained unmatched. The DNA of the CDR3 is TGTGCCAGTAGTATAGTTGCGGGGGGGCCCACAGATACGCAGTATTTT. Its translation is CASSIVAGGPTDTQYF.

The CDR3 sequence: CASSEGLALSYEQYF. CDR3 DNA sequence: TGTGCCAGCAGTGAAGGGCTAGCGCTCTCCTACGAGCAGTACTTC. The chain has TRBV2 and TRBJ2-7; D may be TRBD2 (6 bases). Looked up from germline, CDR1 is SNHLY and CDR2 is FYNNEI. The V gene lost 1 base and the J gene lost 0 bases, with 10 bases spanning the gap. The CDR3 is 15 amino acids.

The chain carries TRBV27 and TRBJ1-2, with a possible D match to TRBD1 (5 bases). Germline V CDR1 and CDR2: MNHEY, SMNVEV (reference sequence). The CDR3 consists of 13 residues. Trimming removed 4 bases at V and 4 bases at J, with 10 bases between. The CDR3 DNA reads as TGTGCCAGCAGTTCGGGGGGTGGCTATGGCTACACCTTC. It encodes CASSSGGGYGYTF.

The chain uses TRBV27 and TRBJ2-7; 9 bases are a match to TRBD1. Germline CDR1 and CDR2: MNHEY and SMNVEV (reference sequence). This CDR3 contains 14 residues. The junction had 5 bases not matched to a gene; V was cut back by 2 bases and J by 6 bases. The CDR3 sequence is CASSLDRTGVEQYF. In DNA form, the CDR3 reads TGTGCCAGCAGTTTAGATCGGACAGGGGTCGAGCAGTACTTC.

The gene calls are TRBV27 and TRBJ2-7; D ambiguous. The V end lost 1 base, the J end lost 0 bases, and 7 bases lay between the germline ends. The CDR3 spans 14 residues. Germline-derived CDR1 and CDR2 are MNHEY and SMNVEV (reference sequence). CDR3 sequence (DNA): TGTGCCAGCAGTTTATACTCCTCCTCCTACGAGCAGTACTTC. Translating it yields CASSLYSSSYEQYF.

V and J are TRBV5-6 and TRBJ2-1, with D tentatively TRBD1 (5 bases). CDR3 length: 16 amino acids. CDR1 is SGHDT, CDR2 YYEEEE, per germline. Trimming took 4 bases from V and 0 from J, leaving 14 bases between them. The CDR3: CASSPAGWGSYNEQFF. As DNA, the CDR3 is TGTGCCAGCAGCCCGGCAGGGTGGGGCTCCTACAATGAGCAGTTCTTC.

The chain recombines TRBV5-1 with TRBJ2-7; D remains ambiguous. The CDR3 covers 13 residues. V was trimmed by 1 base and J by 3 bases, leaving 8 bases between them. The germline gives CDR1 SGHRS, CDR2 YFSETQ. The CDR3 nucleotides read TGCGCCAGCAGCTTGCACGAGAACTACGAGCAGTACTTC. Amino acid sequence: CASSLHENYEQYF.

V usage is TRBV2 and J usage is TRBJ2-5, with TRBD2 identical over 11 bases. This CDR3 has 13 amino acids. Germline CDR1 SNHLY, CDR2 FYNNEI. The V gene end was trimmed by 10 bases and the J gene end by 5 bases; junction bases not matched to a gene: 6. CDR3 residues: CAISGRAAETQYF. DNA of the CDR3: TGTGCCATTAGCGGGAGGGCTGCGGAGACCCAGTACTTC. The full variable domain, completed using reference TRBV2 and TRBJ2-5, is EPEVTQTPSHQVTQMGQEVILRCVPISNHLYFYWYRQILGQKVEFLVSFYNNEISEKSEIFDDQFSVERPDGSNFTLKIRSTKLEDSAMYFCAISGRAAETQYFGPGTRLLVL.

The chain recombines TRBV5-1 with TRBJ2-2, with 8 bases identical to TRBD2. V was clipped by 0 bases and J by 1 base; unmatched bases: 5. The CDR3 sequence is 17 residues long. Germline CDR1 SGHRS, CDR2 YFSETQ. The CDR3 sequence: CASSLVVLAGNTGELFF. DNA of the CDR3: TGCGCCAGCAGCTTGGTGGTTCTAGCGGGGAACACCGGGGAGCTGTTTTTT.

The rearrangement joins TRBV7-9 to TRBJ2-3, with 8 bases fitting TRBD2. Germline CDR1 reads SEHNR; CDR2 reads FQNEAQ (reference sequence). The CDR3 has 16 residues. The V gene end was trimmed by 4 bases and the J gene end by 0 bases; junction bases not matched to a gene: 6. As DNA, the CDR3 is TGTGCCAGCAGCTCGCGGGGGGCGGGAAGCACAGATACGCAGTATTTT. It codes for CASSSRGAGSTDTQYF.

The V gene is TRBV29-1, the J gene TRBJ1-5; 8 bases are a match to TRBD1. This CDR3 spans 16 amino acids. The germline V gene encodes CDR1 SQVTM and CDR2 ANQGSEA. Trimming removed 5 bases from V and 1 base from J; junction bases left unmatched: 10. CDR3 DNA sequence: TGCAGCGTTACCATACTAGGGACAGGAAGCAATCAGCCCCAGCATTTT. Its protein product is CSVTILGTGSNQPQHF.

The rearrangement joins TRBV7-8 to TRBJ2-7, with a tentative D call TRBD2 (5 bases). V lost 3 bases, J lost 7 bases, and 19 bases lay in between. This CDR3 spans 15 amino acids. In germline, CDR1 is SGHVS, CDR2 FQNEAQ. The CDR3 region has the DNA TGTGCCAGCAGCTTGAGAGGAACGGGATCGGGAGAGCAGTACTTC. This codes for CASSLRGTGSGEQYF.

This sequence joins TRBV5-4 and TRBJ2-3, with a weak D call TRBD1 (6 bases). Germline CDR1 is SGHNT and CDR2 is YYREEE (reference sequence). The CDR3 extends over 15 amino acids. DNA for the CDR3: TGTGCACCTTCGTGGGGGCCGTCTAGCACAGATACGCAGTATTTT. The encoded protein is CAPSWGPSSTDTQYF.

The chain recombines TRBV2 with TRBJ1-5; 7 nucleotides agree with TRBD1. The CDR3 is made up of 14 amino acids. V trimming: 6 bases; J trimming: 5 bases; junction bases outside the gene matches: 7. Looked up from germline, CDR1 is SNHLY and CDR2 is FYNNEI. In DNA form, the CDR3 reads TGTGCCAGCAGGGTACAGGGGACGGATCAGCCCCAGCATTTT. Amino acid sequence: CASRVQGTDQPQHF.

This chain uses TRBV9 with TRBJ2-1; 14 positions agree with TRBD2. The CDR3 runs 16 residues. V lost 4 bases and J lost 8; bases outside the gene matches: 8. Germline V lookup: CDR1 SGDLS, CDR2 YYNGEE. CDR3 DNA: TGTGCCAGCAGCATGGGGACTAGCGGGGGCAGGGATGAGCAGTTCTTC. Its translation: CASSMGTSGGRDEQFF.

The V and J genes are TRBV2 and TRBJ1-1; a weak D match, TRBD1 (5 bases). The CDR3 spans 13 residues. Between the trimmed V and J ends, which lost 10 bases and 1 base, there was a span of 13 bases. Germline loops: CDR1 SNHLY, CDR2 FYNNEI. Here the CDR3 reads CATSGGRNTEAFF. The CDR3 DNA is TGTGCCACCTCGGGGGGGAGGAACACTGAAGCTTTCTTT.